This T cell receptor (beta chain) appears in the sequencing data of a study of blood T cell repertoires in COVID-19. Study at large: The samples span acute and convalescent COVID-19 from the United States, Italy and Spain.

This clone appeared a single time. The method was immunoSEQ multiplex PCR; TCRdb's version includes in-frame clones alone and lacks a portion of them. The sample shows about 250,000 clones, about nine tenths of them seen only once. V was cut by 1 base and J by 0 bases, with 14 bases left in between. From germline, CDR1 is MNHNS and CDR2 SASEGT. The length of the CDR3 is 17 residues. The receptor comes from a woman aged 25 to 39 with acute COVID-19. V usage is TRBV6-1 and J usage is TRBJ2-3; possibly TRBD1 for D (6 bases). Source material: PBMCs or T cells enriched from blood (not recorded which). The CDR3 sequence is CASSEVPLGASTDTQYF. CDR3 coding DNA: TGTGCCAGCAGTGAAGTGCCCCTGGGGGCTAGCACAGATACGCAGTATTTT.